This T cell receptor beta chain was obtained from a study of blood T cell repertoires in COVID-19. In the study overall: Sites in the United States, Italy and Spain provided acute and convalescent COVID-19 samples. PBMCs, B-cell-depleted T cells, or T cells were the source of the cDNA or gDNA that made up the material.

Germline values: CDR1 LNHNV, CDR2 YYDKDF (reference sequence). The CDR3 runs to 16 residues. With 0 bases removed from V and 5 bases from J, the gap between germline ends came to 16 bases. As handled by the study authors: Reference gene primers were amplified, and this amplification served to estimate nucleated cell counts. Generated by immunoSEQ multiplex PCR, the TCRdb table keeps only in-frame clones and is missing some. The V and J calls and clone size come from that table; D and trimming were worked out from the DNA. The sample holds nearly 95,000 clones; roughly 84% are singletons and the top ten take 4.5% to 5.5%.

The chain has TRBV15 and TRBJ1-1; D is ambiguous. The receptor was derived from a woman older than 75 with acute or convalescent COVID-19. The source material was peripheral blood. CDR3 DNA sequence: TGTGCCACCAGCAGAGATCGGAGTCCTCCGGGGACTGAAGCTTTCTTT. Residues: CATSRDRSPPGTEAFF.